The sequence of this T cell receptor beta chain was determined in a study of OX40 agonist ivuxolimab in advanced cancers. Whole-study context: Males comprised 70% to 90% of the group, whose mean age was roughly 60 years (range roughly 23 to 90). Treatment received earlier with anti-PD-1, anti-PD-L1 or anti-CTLA-4 agents was allowed, and more than 30% had some. Study-wide results and limits: Low normalized T-cell clonal expansion was additionally recorded for some nonresponders.

The method was immunoSEQ multiplex PCR; TCRdb's version includes in-frame clones alone and lacks a portion of them. The top ten hold about three fifths of the sample, which has tens of thousands of clones, over 75% seen once. The germline gives CDR1 KGHSH, CDR2 LQKENI. With 4 bases removed from V and 2 bases from J, the gap between germline ends came to 6 bases. CDR3 length: 12 amino acids. Regarding this clone: Its antigen is not identified.

V gene TRBV18 combines with J gene TRBJ2-7, with D unresolved. The material sequenced was CD4+ or CD8+ T cells sorted from blood, taken in a trial of the OX40 agonist ivuxolimab. This TCR derives from an adult with an advanced solid tumor such as melanoma, head and neck, liver or kidney cancer. In DNA form, the CDR3 reads TGTGCCAGCTCACAACAGACCTACGAGCAGTACTTC. Its protein product is CASSQQTYEQYF.